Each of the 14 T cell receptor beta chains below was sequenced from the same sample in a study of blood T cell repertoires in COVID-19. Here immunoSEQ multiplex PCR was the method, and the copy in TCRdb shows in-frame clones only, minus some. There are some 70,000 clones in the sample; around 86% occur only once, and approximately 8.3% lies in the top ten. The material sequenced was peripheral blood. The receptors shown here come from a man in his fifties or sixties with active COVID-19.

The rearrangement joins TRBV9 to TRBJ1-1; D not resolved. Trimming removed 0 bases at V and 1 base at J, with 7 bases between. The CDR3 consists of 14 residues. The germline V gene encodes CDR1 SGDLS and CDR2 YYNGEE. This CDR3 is CASSVEGGNTEAFF. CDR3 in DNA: TGTGCCAGCAGCGTAGAGGGAGGGAACACTGAAGCTTTCTTT. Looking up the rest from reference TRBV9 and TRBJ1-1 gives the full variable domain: DSGVTQTPKHLITATGQRVTLRCSPRSGDLSVYWYQQSLDQGLQFLIQYYNGEERAKGNILERFSAQQFPDLHSELNLSSLELGDSALYFCASSVEGGNTEAFFGQGTRLTVV.

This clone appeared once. The CDR3 nucleotides are TGTGCCAGCAGCTTGGGCCCTAGCGGGAGGGCCAACATCCCCTACAATGAGCAGTTCTTC. Translation: CASSLGPSGRANIPYNEQFF. The rearrangement links TRBV5-8 to TRBJ2-1, with 12 bases identical to TRBD2. CDR1 is SGHTS, CDR2 YDEGEE, per germline. The CDR3 consists of 20 residues. V shed 0 bases, J shed 2 bases, and the junction held 12 bases outside the gene matches.

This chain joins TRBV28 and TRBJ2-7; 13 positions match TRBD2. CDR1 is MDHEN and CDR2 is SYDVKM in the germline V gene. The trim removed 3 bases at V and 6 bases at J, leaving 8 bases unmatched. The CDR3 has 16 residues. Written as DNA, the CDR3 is TGTGCCAGCAGTTTTCCGGGAGGACTAGCGGGAGTCGAGCAGTACTTC. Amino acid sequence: CASSFPGGLAGVEQYF. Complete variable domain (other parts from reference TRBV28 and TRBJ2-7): DVKVTQSSRYLVKRTGEKVFLECVQDMDHENMFWYRQDPGLGLRLIYFSYDVKMKEKGDIPEGYSVSREKKERFSLILESASTNQTSMYLCASSFPGGLAGVEQYFGPGTRLTVT.

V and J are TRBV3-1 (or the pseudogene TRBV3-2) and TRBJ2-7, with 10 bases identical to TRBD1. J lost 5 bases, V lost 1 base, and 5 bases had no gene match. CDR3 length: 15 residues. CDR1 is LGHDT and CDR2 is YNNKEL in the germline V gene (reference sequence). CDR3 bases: TGTGCCAGCAGCCAAGTGGGACAGGGGCTGGACGAGCAGTACTTC. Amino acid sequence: CASSQVGQGLDEQYF.

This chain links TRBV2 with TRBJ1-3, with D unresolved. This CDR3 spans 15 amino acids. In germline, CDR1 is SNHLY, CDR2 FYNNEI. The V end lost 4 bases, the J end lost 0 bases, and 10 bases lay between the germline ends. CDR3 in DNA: TGTGCCAGCAGTGCAAACAGCCTCTCTGGAAACACCATATATTTT. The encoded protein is CASSANSLSGNTIYF.

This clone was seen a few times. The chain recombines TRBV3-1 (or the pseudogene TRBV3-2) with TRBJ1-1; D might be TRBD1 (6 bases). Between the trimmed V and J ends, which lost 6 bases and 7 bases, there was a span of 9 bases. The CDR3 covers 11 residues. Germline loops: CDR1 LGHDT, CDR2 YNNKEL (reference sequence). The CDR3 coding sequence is TGTGCCAGCAGGGGGGCGGATGAAGCTTTCTTT. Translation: CASRGADEAFF.

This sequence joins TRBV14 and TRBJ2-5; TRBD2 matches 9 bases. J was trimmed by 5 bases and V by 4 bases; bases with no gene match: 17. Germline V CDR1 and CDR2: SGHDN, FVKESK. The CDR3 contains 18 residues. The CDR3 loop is CASSPLPSGVPRGETQYF. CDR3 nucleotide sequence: TGTGCCAGCAGCCCCCTCCCTAGCGGGGTCCCCCGGGGGGAGACCCAGTACTTC.

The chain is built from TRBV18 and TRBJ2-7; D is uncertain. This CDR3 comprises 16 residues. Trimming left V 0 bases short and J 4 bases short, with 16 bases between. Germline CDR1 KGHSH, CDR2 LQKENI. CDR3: CASSPPTAAEPYEQYF. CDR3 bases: TGTGCCAGCTCACCACCGACGGCGGCCGAACCTTACGAGCAGTACTTC.

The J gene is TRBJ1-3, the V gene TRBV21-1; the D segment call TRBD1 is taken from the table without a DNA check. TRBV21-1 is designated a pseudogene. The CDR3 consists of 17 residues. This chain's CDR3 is CASTHSQGQGGDNTIYF. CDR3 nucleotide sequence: TGTGCCAGCACTCACAGTCAGGGACAGGGAGGGGATAACACCATATATTTT.

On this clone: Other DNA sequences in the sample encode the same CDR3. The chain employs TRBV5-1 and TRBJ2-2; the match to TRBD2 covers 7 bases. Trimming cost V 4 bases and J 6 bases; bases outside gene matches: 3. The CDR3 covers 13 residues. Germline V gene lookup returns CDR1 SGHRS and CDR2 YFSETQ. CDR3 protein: CASSPREAGELFF. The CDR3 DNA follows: TGCGCCAGCAGCCCCCGGGAGGCCGGGGAGCTGTTTTTT.

CDR3: CASSSHRGRDGYTF. The CDR3 bases are TGTGCCAGCAGTTCTCACAGGGGGCGGGATGGCTACACCTTC. The J gene is TRBJ1-2, the V gene TRBV6-5; 9 bases align to TRBD1. CDR1 MNHEY and CDR2 SVGAGI come from the germline V gene. Trimming at V came to 4 bases and at J to 6 bases, leaving 6 bases not matched to a gene. This CDR3 is built from 14 residues.

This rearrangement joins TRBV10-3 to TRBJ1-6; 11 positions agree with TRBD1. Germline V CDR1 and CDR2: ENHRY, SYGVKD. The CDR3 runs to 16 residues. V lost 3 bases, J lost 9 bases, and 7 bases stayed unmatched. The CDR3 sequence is CAISDAGQGDGSPLHF. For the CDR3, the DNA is TGTGCCATCAGTGACGCGGGACAGGGGGATGGTTCACCCCTCCACTTT.

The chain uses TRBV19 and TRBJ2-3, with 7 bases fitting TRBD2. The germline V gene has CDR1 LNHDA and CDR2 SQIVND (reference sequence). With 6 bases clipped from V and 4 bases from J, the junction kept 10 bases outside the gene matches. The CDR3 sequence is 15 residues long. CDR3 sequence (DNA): TGTGCCAGTAGGTTTGGCGGGAGTAGGGCAGATACGCAGTATTTT. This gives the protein CASRFGGSRADTQYF.

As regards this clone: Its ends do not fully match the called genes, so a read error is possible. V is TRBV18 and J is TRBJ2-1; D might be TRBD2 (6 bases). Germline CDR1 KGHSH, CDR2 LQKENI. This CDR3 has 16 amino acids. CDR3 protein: CASSAPGLWGDNEQFF. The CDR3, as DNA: TGTGCCAGCTCAGCACCGGGACTCTGGGGGGACAATGAGCAGTTCTTC.